Listed below are T cell receptor beta chains from one sample, sequenced in a study of CD8 T cells in Susac syndrome. Using its own MiXCR run on the immunoSEQ multiplex PCR reads, TCRdb lists one record per CDR3 protein. The data hold about 50,000 distinct CDR3 sequences, with just over 90% observed a single time. Sequenced sample: CD8+ T cells from PBMCs. Receptor source: a human donor with multiple sclerosis. Each CDR3 is given with its conserved first and last residue. D genes are given only for firm matches. The size entry is marked missing in some rows and otherwise reads once, few, many or a size class.

d_call: .
v_call: TRBV12-3/TRBV12-4
clone_size: .
j_call: TRBJ2-7
cdr3_aa: CASSLGRGEQYF
cdr3_nt: TGTGCCAGCAGTTTGGGGAGGGGGGAGCAGTACTTC

d_call: .
v_call: TRBV28
clone_size: .
j_call: TRBJ1-2
cdr3_aa: CASSFTSWGYTF
cdr3_nt: TGTGCCAGCAGTTTTACTTCATGGGGCTACACCTTC

d_call: TRBD2
v_call: TRBV7-9
clone_size: .
j_call: TRBJ2-3
cdr3_aa: CASSLLAGATDTQYF
cdr3_nt: TGTGCCAGCAGCTTGCTAGCGGGGGCCACAGATACGCAGTATTTT

d_call: .
v_call: TRBV19
clone_size: .
j_call: TRBJ1-2
cdr3_aa: CASRNRDGYGYTF
cdr3_nt: TGTGCCAGTCGAAACAGGGACGGCTATGGCTACACCTTC

d_call: .
v_call: TRBV5-1
clone_size: .
j_call: TRBJ1-1
cdr3_aa: CASSLESTEAFF
cdr3_nt: TGCGCCAGCAGCTTGGAGAGCACTGAAGCTTTCTTT

d_call: .
v_call: TRBV15
clone_size: .
j_call: TRBJ1-2
cdr3_aa: CATSRDWEGGVFDGYTF
cdr3_nt: TGTGCCACCAGCAGAGATTGGGAAGGGGGGGTCTTCGATGGCTACACCTTC

d_call: TRBD1
v_call: TRBV5-1
clone_size: .
j_call: TRBJ2-1
cdr3_aa: CASSFGQGTNEQFF
cdr3_nt: TGCGCCAGCAGCTTCGGACAGGGGACAAATGAGCAGTTCTTC

d_call: .
v_call: TRBV20-1
clone_size: .
j_call: TRBJ2-7
cdr3_aa: CSARDPQGGSYEQYF
cdr3_nt: TGCAGTGCTAGAGATCCCCAGGGGGGCTCCTACGAGCAGTACTTC

d_call: .
v_call: TRBV28
clone_size: .
j_call: TRBJ2-4
cdr3_aa: CASSSRDTLAKNIQYF
cdr3_nt: TGTGCCAGCAGTTCCCGGGACACCTTAGCCAAAAACATTCAGTACTTC

d_call: .
v_call: TRBV12-3/TRBV12-4
clone_size: .
j_call: TRBJ2-4
cdr3_aa: CASSRRYLAKNIQYF
cdr3_nt: TGTGCCAGCAGTCGTCGGTATTTGGCCAAAAACATTCAGTACTTC

d_call: .
v_call: TRBV5-1
clone_size: .
j_call: TRBJ1-2
cdr3_aa: CASSYYPGTDYTF
cdr3_nt: TGCGCCAGCAGCTACTACCCCGGGACGGACTACACCTTC

d_call: TRBD1
v_call: TRBV7-9
clone_size: .
j_call: TRBJ2-7
cdr3_aa: CASSSPGTGGFYEQYF
cdr3_nt: TGTGCCAGCAGCTCTCCAGGGACAGGGGGCTTCTACGAGCAGTACTTC

d_call: TRBD2
v_call: TRBV4-1
clone_size: .
j_call: TRBJ2-7
cdr3_aa: CASSQATSGGGYEQYF
cdr3_nt: TGCGCCAGCAGCCAAGCGACTAGCGGGGGAGGCTACGAGCAGTACTTC

d_call: .
v_call: TRBV30
clone_size: .
j_call: TRBJ1-2
cdr3_aa: CAWSEWGPYGYTF
cdr3_nt: TGTGCCTGGAGTGAGTGGGGCCCTTATGGCTACACCTTC

d_call: .
v_call: TRBV29-1
clone_size: .
j_call: TRBJ1-1
cdr3_aa: CSVKGGATEAFF
cdr3_nt: TGCAGCGTTAAAGGGGGTGCTACTGAAGCTTTCTTT

d_call: .
v_call: TRBV19
clone_size: .
j_call: TRBJ2-2
cdr3_aa: CASSPISPGELFF
cdr3_nt: TGTGCCAGTAGTCCTATCTCTCCCGGGGAGCTGTTTTTT

d_call: TRBD2
v_call: TRBV27
clone_size: .
j_call: TRBJ2-7
cdr3_aa: CASNLAGGPGEQYF
cdr3_nt: TGTGCCAGCAACCTAGCGGGGGGGCCCGGCGAGCAGTACTTC

d_call: .
v_call: TRBV28
clone_size: .
j_call: TRBJ2-1
cdr3_aa: CASSPGREYNEQFF
cdr3_nt: TGTGCCAGCAGTCCGGGTAGAGAATACAATGAGCAGTTCTTC

d_call: TRBD2
v_call: TRBV2
clone_size: .
j_call: TRBJ2-3
cdr3_aa: CASSDGTTSTDTQYF
cdr3_nt: TGTGCCAGCAGTGACGGGACTACTAGCACAGATACGCAGTATTTT

d_call: .
v_call: TRBV11-2
clone_size: .
j_call: TRBJ2-1
cdr3_aa: CASIPGSSYNEQFF
cdr3_nt: TGTGCCAGCATTCCGGGGAGCTCATACAATGAGCAGTTCTTC

d_call: .
v_call: TRBV19
clone_size: .
j_call: TRBJ1-5
cdr3_aa: CASSILDNQPQHF
cdr3_nt: TGTGCCAGTAGTATTCTGGACAATCAGCCCCAGCATTTT

d_call: TRBD1
v_call: TRBV4-1
clone_size: once
j_call: TRBJ2-7
cdr3_aa: CASSPGTGNYEQYF
cdr3_nt: TGCGCCAGCAGCCCCGGGACAGGGAACTACGAGCAGTACTTC

d_call: TRBD1
v_call: TRBV7-8
clone_size: .
j_call: TRBJ2-1
cdr3_aa: CASSFGTAFYNEQFF
cdr3_nt: TGTGCCAGCAGCTTTGGGACAGCCTTTTACAATGAGCAGTTCTTC

d_call: .
v_call: TRBV4-3
clone_size: .
j_call: TRBJ1-5
cdr3_aa: CASSQDGAGGRNQPQHF
cdr3_nt: TGCGCCAGCAGCCAAGATGGGGCCGGGGGCCGCAATCAGCCCCAGCATTTT

d_call: .
v_call: TRBV20-1
clone_size: .
j_call: TRBJ2-7
cdr3_aa: CSARGGLSTEQYF
cdr3_nt: TGCAGTGCTAGAGGAGGGTTAAGTACCGAGCAGTACTTC